This entry describes one T cell receptor (beta chain). This sample is part of a study of cytomegalovirus exposure and HLA in healthy donors. 60 Vbeta and 13 Jbeta primers were used in PCR. Profiling relied on immunoSEQ multiplex PCR, and the TCRdb table lists in-frame clones only, not all of them. The sample has 150,000 to 200,000 clones, 81% seen once. V dropped 4 bases and J dropped 3; count of bases not matched to a gene: 4. Germline CDR1 reads MNHNS; CDR2 reads SASEGT. The CDR3 is made up of 14 amino acids. The clonotype was recovered from a woman between 18 and 29 years old in good health and CMV-seropositive. V gene TRBV6-1 combines with J gene TRBJ2-7, with TRBD1 matching over 9 bases. Sequencing input: PBMCs. The CDR3 reads CASSVTGQGYEQYF. CDR3 DNA: TGTGCCAGCAGTGTCACGGGACAGGGCTACGAGCAGTACTTC.